These 15 T cell receptor beta chains were all obtained from the same sample, sequenced in a study of T-cell memory formation after mild COVID-19. One entry per CDR3 protein results from TCRdb running MiXCR on the 5' RACE reads. The data show 190,000 or so distinct CDR3 sequences, with more than 25% seen just once and over 10% held by the top ten. Sequenced material: PBMCs or a T cell subset sorted from them (not recorded which). The receptors shown here come from an adult woman who had mild COVID-19 (a few samples of this study predate the infection). Cell type and time point are not known.

As for this clonotype: A junction boundary mismatches the germline segment, possibly from a read error. The chain links TRBV7-7 to TRBJ2-7, with TRBD1 matching over 8 bases. Germline CDR1 is SSHAT and CDR2 is FNYEAQ (reference sequence). The CDR3 contains 14 residues. DNA of the CDR3: TGTGCTAGCAGCCTGGGACAGGACTCCTACGAGCAGTACTTC. It codes for CASSLGQDSYEQYF.

This rearrangement joins TRBV20-1 to TRBJ2-5; D possibly corresponds to TRBD1 (6 bases). Germline V CDR1 and CDR2: DFQATT, SNEGSKA (reference sequence). The CDR3 runs 12 residues. The ends were cut back, 5 bases at V and 4 bases at J, with 11 bases in the middle. The chain's CDR3 is CSADKGVETQYF. In nucleotides, the CDR3 is TGCAGTGCTGATAAGGGGGTAGAGACCCAGTACTTC.

This clonotype has a handful of counts. The chain has TRBV10-3 and TRBJ2-7; 10 nucleotides align to TRBD1. CDR1 is ENHRY and CDR2 is SYGVKD in the germline V gene. V was clipped by 9 bases and J by 3 bases; unmatched bases: 8. This CDR3 region has 14 residues. This chain's CDR3 is CAIKDGTGDYEQYF. CDR3 bases: TGTGCCATTAAAGACGGGACAGGGGACTACGAGCAGTACTTC.

The chain is built from TRBV29-1 and TRBJ2-1, with D possibly TRBD2 on 7 matching bases. CDR1 SQVTM and CDR2 ANQGSEA come from the germline V gene. The CDR3 contains 12 residues. V lost 7 bases, J lost 4 bases, and 11 bases lay in between. In nucleotides, the CDR3 is TGCAGCGACAGGGAGGGGTACAATGAGCAGTTCTTC. Translating it yields CSDREGYNEQFF.

The V and J genes are TRBV29-1 and TRBJ2-3, with D unresolved. V was clipped by 2 bases and J by 6 bases, with 15 bases between them. The germline gives CDR1 SQVTM, CDR2 ANQGSEA. The CDR3 is 14 amino acids. CDR3 loop: CSVESNLGHDTQYF. In DNA form, the CDR3 reads TGCAGCGTTGAATCTAATTTAGGTCATGATACGCAGTATTTT.

This chain links TRBV14 with TRBJ2-2, with TRBD1 matching over 7 bases. With 1 base clipped from V and 7 bases from J, the junction kept 12 bases outside the gene matches. Germline V gene lookup returns CDR1 SGHDN and CDR2 FVKESK. The CDR3 length is 17 residues. CDR3 bases: TGTGCCAGCAGCCAAGTTGGATCAGCGACAGGGATCGGGGAGCTGTTTTTT. It yields the protein CASSQVGSATGIGELFF.

The J gene is TRBJ2-1, the V gene TRBV7-3, with D possibly being TRBD1 (6 bases). Germline loops: CDR1 SGHTA, CDR2 FQGTGA. V lost 3 bases and J lost 0, with 12 bases in between. The CDR3 has 16 amino acids. The CDR3, as DNA: TGTGCCAGCAGCTTGGACAGTGGGGGCTCCTACAATGAGCAGTTCTTC. It is translated as CASSLDSGGSYNEQFF.

This chain links TRBV2 with TRBJ2-5; either TRBD1 or TRBD2 may supply D (5 bases each). V was cut by 6 bases and J by 4 bases, with 18 bases left in between. Germline V lookup: CDR1 SNHLY, CDR2 FYNNEI. The CDR3 covers 15 residues. The CDR3 DNA sequence: TGTGCCAGCAGACTGACGGGACCTCGGGGAGAGACCCAGTACTTC. Translation gives CASRLTGPRGETQYF. The whole variable domain, filled in from reference TRBV2 and TRBJ2-5, reads EPEVTQTPSHQVTQMGQEVILRCVPISNHLYFYWYRQILGQKVEFLVSFYNNEISEKSEIFDDQFSVERPDGSNFTLKIRSTKLEDSAMYFCASRLTGPRGETQYFGPGTRLLVL.

The chain employs TRBV19 and TRBJ2-1; 10 bases align to TRBD2. The CDR3 sequence is 15 residues long. J was trimmed by 9 bases and V by 1 base; bases with no gene match: 6. Germline CDR1 reads LNHDA; CDR2 reads SQIVND (reference sequence). CDR3 amino acids: CASSIGSGGLGEQFF. In nucleotides, the CDR3 is TGTGCCAGTAGTATAGGTAGCGGGGGGCTTGGTGAGCAGTTCTTC.

Only a few counts were recorded for this clonotype. Lacking the conserved final phenylalanine or tryptophan, this CDR3 likely reflects a read error. No DNA is shown, since the ends of the CDR3 on it are uncertain; the CDR3 is the one TCRdb lists. The chain has TRBV29-1 and TRBJ2-7. Germline values: CDR1 SQVTM, CDR2 ANQGSEA. Counting both end residues, the CDR3 totals 12 amino acids. This CDR3 is CSVEPFQDHSSR.

This clonotype was observed a handful of times. This rearrangement joins TRBV7-6 to TRBJ2-7; 8 bases are a match to TRBD1. Germline CDR1 SGHVS, CDR2 FNYEAQ. V lost 3 bases to trimming and J lost 2 bases; unmatched junction nucleotides: 6. The CDR3 sequence is 15 residues long. The CDR3 spells CASSLGTGHPYEQYF. CDR3 in DNA: TGTGCCAGCAGCTTGGGGACAGGCCATCCCTACGAGCAGTACTTC.

This clonotype came up a few times. The genes are TRBV7-2 and TRBJ1-1, with unresolved D. The V and J ends lost 5 bases and 1 base respectively, with 11 bases between them. The CDR3 length is 14 residues. Germline CDR1 is SGHTA and CDR2 is FQGNSA. CDR3 residues: CASSTRRTNTEAFF. Written as DNA, the CDR3 is TGTGCCAGCAGCACGCGACGGACGAACACTGAAGCTTTCTTT.

At least ten counts were recorded for this clonotype. The chain links TRBV5-1 to TRBJ2-5; D gene uncertain. Germline-derived CDR1 and CDR2 are SGHRS and YFSETQ. The CDR3 contains 15 residues. Trimming left V 4 bases short and J 2 bases short, with 15 bases between. The CDR3 loop reads CASSPETGPQETQYF. The CDR3 nucleotides are TGCGCCAGCAGCCCCGAGACCGGCCCTCAAGAGACCCAGTACTTC.

The sample holds a few counts of this clonotype. This chain connects TRBV20-1 to TRBJ2-3, with TRBD1 as a possible D gene (5 bases). The CDR3 sequence is 14 residues long. With 4 bases removed from V and 3 bases from J, the gap between germline ends came to 14 bases. Germline CDR1 DFQATT, CDR2 SNEGSKA (reference sequence). CDR3 amino acids: CSAKQVRRTDTQYF. The CDR3 DNA sequence: TGCAGTGCTAAACAGGTCAGGAGAACAGATACGCAGTATTTT.

The chain carries TRBV6-5 and TRBJ2-2; no clear D gene. V dropped 8 bases and J dropped 5 bases, with 6 bases sitting between them. Looked up from germline, CDR1 is MNHEY and CDR2 is SVGAGI. The CDR3 runs 11 residues. The DNA of the CDR3 is TGTGCCAGCGGTAGGACCGGGGAGCTGTTTTTT. Translating gives CASGRTGELFF.